The next 15 T cell receptor beta chains were all read from a single sample in a study of blood T cell repertoires in COVID-19 (TCRdb year 2020). The library was prepared using the immunoSEQ multiplex PCR assay. The immuneACCESS repertoire file appears here via TCRdb, limited to in-frame rearrangements. These files lack a portion of the clones; in checked studies, under half of the deficit traces to unresolved V genes, and the cause of the others is not known. A total of about 280,000 clones appear in this sample, around 84% of them only once. About 2.3% of the sample goes to the ten largest clones. Sequencing was performed on PBMCs or T cells enriched from blood (not recorded which). These receptors originate from a woman in her forties or fifties who had recovered from COVID-19.

J is TRBJ1-2 and V is TRBV4-2; D remains unclear. This CDR3 region has 12 residues. V was cut by 1 base and J by 8 bases, with 8 bases left in between. From germline, CDR1 is LGHNA and CDR2 YNFKEQ. CDR3 bases: TGTGCCAGCAGCCAAGTCGCGGGGGGCTACACCTTC. Protein: CASSQVAGGYTF.

The V and J genes are TRBV28 and TRBJ2-7; the D gene is possibly TRBD1 (5 bases). V gave up 5 bases and J gave up 3 bases, with 11 bases separating them. CDR1 and CDR2 (germline): MDHEN, SYDVKM. CDR3 length: 13 amino acids. The CDR3 loop reads CASSPGQDYEQYF. CDR3 bases: TGTGCCAGCAGTCCCGGACAAGACTACGAGCAGTACTTC.

This chain links TRBV28 with TRBJ2-1; TRBD1 agrees at 11 bases. The CDR3 extends over 16 amino acids. Germline V CDR1 and CDR2: MDHEN, SYDVKM. Unmatched junction bases numbered 4, after V lost 4 bases and J lost 2 bases. The CDR3 loop reads CASSSGTGGAYNEQFF. The CDR3 region has the DNA TGTGCCAGCAGTTCGGGGACAGGGGGGGCCTACAATGAGCAGTTCTTC.

The chain links TRBV11-3 to TRBJ2-2; the D is unclear. This CDR3 contains 15 residues. The V and J ends lost 4 bases and 0 bases respectively, with 9 bases between them. Germline V gene lookup returns CDR1 SGHNT and CDR2 YENEEA. The CDR3 sequence is CASSSYEPNTGELFF. As DNA, the CDR3 is TGTGCCAGCAGCTCCTACGAACCGAACACCGGGGAGCTGTTTTTT. The full variable domain, in which reference TRBV11-3 and TRBJ2-2 provide the parts outside the CDR3, is EAGVVQSPRYKIIEKKQPVAFWCNPISGHNTLYWYLQNLGQGPELLIRYENEEAVDDSQLPKDRFSAERLKGVDSTLKIQPAELGDSAVYLCASSSYEPNTGELFFGEGSRLTVL.

The V and J genes are TRBV28 and TRBJ1-5, with D perhaps TRBD1 (5 bases). This CDR3 has 13 amino acids. The V end was cut by 7 bases, the J end by 3 bases, with 10 bases between. Looked up from germline, CDR1 is MDHEN and CDR2 is SYDVKM. The CDR3 nucleotides read TGTGCCAGCACCGACAGTCTCAATCAGCCCCAGCATTTT. Its protein product is CASTDSLNQPQHF.

The chain joins TRBV13 to TRBJ1-1, with D uncertain. This CDR3 contains 12 residues. V was pared by 5 bases and J by 4 bases, with 8 bases between. Per the germline V gene, CDR1 is PRHDT and CDR2 is FYEKMQ (reference sequence). Here the CDR3 reads CASSPMSTEAFF. In DNA form, the CDR3 reads TGTGCCAGCAGCCCAATGAGCACTGAAGCTTTCTTT.

This chain joins TRBV18 and TRBJ1-2; the D is unclear. The CDR3 has 11 amino acids. CDR1 is KGHSH and CDR2 is LQKENI in the germline V gene. Trimming removed 4 bases at V and 10 bases at J, with 10 bases between. CDR3 coding DNA: TGTGCCAGCTCACGATCCGAGGACTACACCTTC. It yields the protein CASSRSEDYTF.

The chain is built from TRBV5-1 and TRBJ1-1; 11 bases line up with TRBD1. In germline, CDR1 is SGHRS, CDR2 YFSETQ. This CDR3 has 18 amino acids. V was clipped by 0 bases and J by 3 bases; unmatched bases: 10. CDR3 residues: CASSLGDRGSRMDTEAFF. The CDR3 DNA reads as TGCGCCAGCAGCTTGGGGGACAGGGGGTCCCGGATGGACACTGAAGCTTTCTTT.

As for this clone: Other DNA sequences from this sample encode an identical CDR3 as well. The rearrangement links TRBV18 to TRBJ2-3; 13 bases line up with TRBD2. V lost 3 bases and J lost 3; bases outside the gene matches: 3. The CDR3 sequence is 16 residues long. The germline V gene has CDR1 KGHSH and CDR2 LQKENI. The CDR3 is CASSPRTSGRTDTQYF. The CDR3 bases are TGTGCCAGCTCACCCCGGACTAGCGGGAGAACAGATACGCAGTATTTT.

This clone was seen a handful of times. The rearrangement uses TRBV10-1 and TRBJ2-2, with a tentative D call TRBD1 (5 bases). The CDR3 has 14 residues. V gave up 5 bases and J gave up 7 bases, with 14 bases separating them. Germline CDR1 is WNHNN and CDR2 is SYGVQD (reference sequence). The CDR3 loop is CASSTPQAVGELFF. The CDR3 coding sequence is TGCGCCAGCAGTACCCCACAGGCGGTCGGGGAGCTGTTTTTT.

The genes are TRBV5-1 and TRBJ1-6; no firm D call. The CDR3 runs to 15 residues. V gave up 1 base and J gave up 4 bases, with 9 bases separating them. The germline gives CDR1 SGHRS, CDR2 YFSETQ. For the CDR3, the DNA is TGCGCCAGCAGCTTGTTGTGGGAGTATAATTCACCCCTCCACTTT. This gives the protein CASSLLWEYNSPLHF.

The CDR3 coding sequence is TGTGCCAGCAGTGAGTCTTTCTCCTACGAGCAGTACTTC. This sequence encodes CASSESFSYEQYF. This sequence joins TRBV6-1 and TRBJ2-7; D is uncertain. The CDR3 length is 13 residues. V shed 3 bases and J shed 0 bases, with 6 bases lying between them. Germline V gene data show CDR1 as MNHNS and CDR2 as SASEGT.

This clone appeared a single time. The chain's CDR3 is CASSPRTADTEAFF. The CDR3 DNA reads TGTGCCAGCTCACCAAGGACAGCGGACACTGAAGCTTTCTTT. This chain connects TRBV18 to TRBJ1-1, with a tentative D call TRBD1 (6 bases). Germline V lookup: CDR1 KGHSH, CDR2 LQKENI. The CDR3 sequence is 14 residues long. The V end was cut by 2 bases, the J end by 3 bases, with 10 bases between.

The chain carries TRBV5-5 and TRBJ2-5; 14 bases map to TRBD2. V lost 4 bases and J lost 4; bases outside the gene matches: 9. Per germline, CDR1 SGHKS and CDR2 YYEKEE (reference sequence). CDR3 length equals 17 residues. CDR3 in amino acids: CASSPGLAGGVGETQYF. CDR3 DNA: TGTGCCAGCAGCCCTGGACTAGCGGGAGGAGTGGGAGAGACCCAGTACTTC. The full variable domain, its missing parts supplied by reference TRBV5-5 and TRBJ2-5, is DAGVTQSPTHLIKTRGQQVTLRCSPISGHKSVSWYQQVLGQGPQFIFQYYEKEERGRGNFPDRFSARQFPNYSSELNVNALLLGDSALYLCASSPGLAGGVGETQYFGPGTRLLVL.

This chain links TRBV7-9 with TRBJ2-4; the D gene is possibly TRBD1 (5 bases). Germline-derived CDR1 and CDR2 are SEHNR and FQNEAQ (reference sequence). This CDR3 spans 14 amino acids. Trimming removed 2 bases from V and 7 bases from J, with 12 bases in between. This CDR3 is CASSLRARANIQYF. The CDR3 DNA reads as TGTGCCAGCAGCTTAAGGGCCAGGGCGAACATTCAGTACTTC.